The next 18 T cell receptor beta chains were all read from a single sample in a study of blood T cell repertoires in COVID-19. Libraries were prepared by immunoSEQ multiplex PCR; TCRdb keeps only in-frame clonotypes and omits some of them. The profile shows 250,000 to 350,000 clones, 85% to 90% of them singletons. The sequenced material came from PBMCs or T cells enriched from blood (not recorded which). The receptors here all came from a woman in her fifties or sixties in a cohort exposed to, infected with or recovered from COVID-19 (not recorded which).

This chain connects TRBV5-1 to TRBJ2-5; 10 bases are shared with TRBD2. The CDR3 consists of 16 residues. CDR1 SGHRS and CDR2 YFSETQ come from the germline V gene. J lost 4 bases, V lost 2 bases, and 8 bases had no gene match. The CDR3 is CASSFTTSGIGETQYF. CDR3 bases: TGCGCCAGCAGCTTTACCACTAGCGGGATTGGAGAGACCCAGTACTTC.

V and J are TRBV5-1 and TRBJ1-6; 11 bases match TRBD1. Germline CDR1 SGHRS, CDR2 YFSETQ. This CDR3 has 17 amino acids. The V gene end was trimmed by 0 bases and the J gene end by 7 bases; junction bases not matched to a gene: 6. The CDR3 DNA is TGCGCCAGCAGCTTGGGGACAGGGGGCGGTGGGAATTCACCCCTCCACTTT. This codes for CASSLGTGGGGNSPLHF.

This clone appeared once. The rearrangement joins TRBV27 to TRBJ2-2; weak D call: TRBD2 (6 bases). This CDR3 comprises 18 residues. Trimming removed 5 bases at V and 2 bases at J, with 21 bases between. Germline CDR1 reads MNHEY; CDR2 reads SMNVEV (reference sequence). The CDR3 sequence is CASSQHFWGRSNTGELFF. DNA of the CDR3: TGTGCCAGCAGTCAACACTTTTGGGGGAGGAGTAACACCGGGGAGCTGTTTTTT.

This chain connects TRBV19 to TRBJ1-2; 7 bases are a match to TRBD1. V was clipped by 3 bases and J by 11 bases; unmatched bases: 9. Germline assignment: CDR1 LNHDA and CDR2 SQIVND (reference sequence). CDR3 length: 13 residues. CDR3 in amino acids: CASSIRDSARYTF. The CDR3 bases are TGTGCCAGTAGTATTCGGGACAGTGCGAGGTACACCTTC.

This clone was recorded a few times. The chain has TRBV7-2 and TRBJ1-6, with 9 bases aligning to TRBD1. Germline lookup yields CDR1 SGHTA and CDR2 FQGNSA. After removal of 3 bases from V and 10 bases from J, the junction contained 4 bases not matched to a gene. The CDR3 contains 14 residues. CDR3 in DNA: TGTGCCAGCAGCTTGGGACAGGGCAGGTCACCCCTCCACTTT. As protein: CASSLGQGRSPLHF.

This rearrangement joins TRBV7-9 to TRBJ1-1; D remains ambiguous. Between the trimmed V and J ends, which lost 5 bases and 0 bases, there was a span of 16 bases. Germline lookup yields CDR1 SEHNR and CDR2 FQNEAQ (reference sequence). The CDR3 runs to 16 residues. CDR3 region: CASSTHGDAMNTEAFF. CDR3 DNA sequence: TGTGCCAGCAGCACCCACGGGGATGCCATGAACACTGAAGCTTTCTTT.

The V call is TRBV7-3, the J call TRBJ2-7, with TRBD2 matching over 16 bases. This CDR3 is built from 16 residues. Germline CDR1 is SGHTA and CDR2 is FQGTGA. The V gene end was trimmed by 5 bases and the J gene end by 6 bases; junction bases not matched to a gene: 7. CDR3 amino acids: CASSPGLAGGTTEQYF. The CDR3 coding sequence is TGTGCCAGCAGCCCGGGACTAGCGGGAGGGACTACCGAGCAGTACTTC.

The rearrangement uses TRBV11-3 and TRBJ2-7; D is possibly TRBD2 (5 bases). The CDR3 has 15 amino acids. Trimming pared 4 bases from V and 0 bases from J, leaving 13 bases between. Germline assignment: CDR1 SGHNT and CDR2 YENEEA. The CDR3 bases are TGTGCCAGCAGCTCCGGACGGGGAAGCTCCTACGAGCAGTACTTC. Translated: CASSSGRGSSYEQYF.

This sequence joins TRBV4-2 and TRBJ1-1; 10 bases fit TRBD1. V was clipped by 3 bases and J by 3 bases; unmatched bases: 10. This CDR3 has 17 residues. Germline V gene lookup returns CDR1 LGHNA and CDR2 YNFKEQ. The CDR3 bases are TGTGCCAGCAGCCAGTTCGGGGACAGGGGATTTTACACTGAAGCTTTCTTT. The encoded protein is CASSQFGDRGFYTEAFF.

V usage is TRBV28 and J usage is TRBJ1-4; 9 nucleotides align to TRBD1. There are 16 residues in the CDR3. From germline, CDR1 is MDHEN and CDR2 SYDVKM. The V and J ends lost 1 base and 8 bases, in that order; junction bases with no gene match: 8. The CDR3 is CASSLSTGGIKEKLFF. The CDR3 DNA is TGTGCCAGCAGTTTATCCACAGGGGGCATTAAGGAAAAACTGTTTTTT. The variable domain in full, with the rest retrieved from reference TRBV28 and TRBJ1-4, is DVKVTQSSRYLVKRTGEKVFLECVQDMDHENMFWYRQDPGLGLRLIYFSYDVKMKEKGDIPEGYSVSREKKERFSLILESASTNQTSMYLCASSLSTGGIKEKLFFGSGTQLSVL.

V is TRBV6-2 or TRBV6-3 and J is TRBJ2-3; 11 bases line up with TRBD2. The germline V gene has CDR1 MNHEY and CDR2 SVGEGT. V was pared by 2 bases and J by 0 bases, with 7 bases of the junction left unmatched. This CDR3 spans 18 amino acids. The CDR3 loop is CASSYVSGRAASTDTQYF. The CDR3 region has the DNA TGTGCCAGCAGTTACGTTAGCGGGAGGGCCGCTAGCACAGATACGCAGTATTTT.

This clone was observed once. This rearrangement joins TRBV5-1 to TRBJ2-1, with a weak D call TRBD2 (6 bases). Trimming cost V 3 bases and J 5 bases, with 9 bases left between them. CDR3 length equals 13 residues. Germline assignment: CDR1 SGHRS and CDR2 YFSETQ. The CDR3 bases are TGCGCCAGCAGCTGGGACTCGAACAATGAGCAGTTCTTC. Translated, it gives CASSWDSNNEQFF.

The chain links TRBV10-3 to TRBJ2-2, with TRBD2 identical over 7 bases. Germline-derived CDR1 and CDR2 are ENHRY and SYGVKD. Unmatched junction bases numbered 6, after V lost 8 bases and J lost 3 bases. The CDR3 spans 14 residues. CDR3: CAIGAGVYTGELFF. CDR3 DNA: TGTGCCATCGGTGCGGGAGTATACACCGGGGAGCTGTTTTTT.

The chain employs TRBV6-5 and TRBJ1-5, with TRBD1 as a possible D gene (5 bases). From germline, CDR1 is MNHEY and CDR2 SVGAGI. This CDR3 spans 13 amino acids. Trimming removed 6 bases at V and 9 bases at J, with 15 bases between. CDR3 in amino acids: CASRRDLYGPQHF. The CDR3 bases are TGTGCCAGCAGACGGGACTTATACGGGCCCCAGCATTTT.

This chain uses TRBV5-1 with TRBJ2-3, with TRBD2 matching over 11 bases. This CDR3 has 16 amino acids. Germline V CDR1 and CDR2: SGHRS, YFSETQ. The junction had 5 bases not matched to a gene; V was cut back by 4 bases and J by 1 base. The CDR3 protein is CASSGKLAGGTDTQYF. In nucleotides, the CDR3 is TGCGCCAGCAGCGGGAAACTAGCGGGAGGCACAGATACGCAGTATTTT.

The genes are TRBV6-1 and TRBJ1-4, with D tentatively TRBD1 (5 bases). V was shortened by 4 bases and J by 8 bases, with 14 bases between the two germline ends. The CDR3 has 14 amino acids. The germline V gene encodes CDR1 MNHNS and CDR2 SASEGT. CDR3 sequence reads: CASSGGAGREKLFF. The CDR3 coding sequence is TGTGCCAGCAGTGGCGGGGCAGGCCGGGAAAAACTGTTTTTT.

The rearrangement joins TRBV7-2 to TRBJ2-3, with D maybe TRBD2 (6 bases). The V and J ends lost 4 bases and 8 bases respectively, with 16 bases between them. Germline V gene lookup returns CDR1 SGHTA and CDR2 FQGNSA. CDR3 length: 14 amino acids. This CDR3 reads CASSSRGSQGTQYF. The CDR3 region has the DNA TGTGCCAGCAGCTCCCGGGGGAGCCAGGGTACGCAGTATTTT.

This clone was recorded once. The rearrangement uses TRBV28 and TRBJ2-1; D not resolved. CDR3 length: 12 residues. Germline V CDR1 and CDR2: MDHEN, SYDVKM. V gave up 2 bases and J gave up 10 bases, with 9 bases separating them. CDR3 nucleotide sequence: TGTGCCAGCAGTTTAGCCCAGCGCGAGCAGTTCTTC. This codes for CASSLAQREQFF.